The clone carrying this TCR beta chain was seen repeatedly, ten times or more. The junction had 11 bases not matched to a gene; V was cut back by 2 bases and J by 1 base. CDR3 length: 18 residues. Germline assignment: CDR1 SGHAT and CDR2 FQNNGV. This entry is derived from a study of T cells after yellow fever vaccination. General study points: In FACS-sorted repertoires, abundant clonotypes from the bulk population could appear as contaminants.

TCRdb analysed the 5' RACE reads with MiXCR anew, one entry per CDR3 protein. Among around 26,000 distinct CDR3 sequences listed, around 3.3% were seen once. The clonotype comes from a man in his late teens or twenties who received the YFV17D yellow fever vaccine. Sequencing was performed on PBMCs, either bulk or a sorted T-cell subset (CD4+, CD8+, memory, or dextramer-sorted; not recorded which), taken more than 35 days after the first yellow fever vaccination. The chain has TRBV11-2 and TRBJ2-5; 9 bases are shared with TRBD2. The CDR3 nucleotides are TGTGCCAGCAGCTTAATTAGCGGGGGAGCCCAAATCCAAGAGACCCAGTACTTC. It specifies CASSLISGGAQIQETQYF.